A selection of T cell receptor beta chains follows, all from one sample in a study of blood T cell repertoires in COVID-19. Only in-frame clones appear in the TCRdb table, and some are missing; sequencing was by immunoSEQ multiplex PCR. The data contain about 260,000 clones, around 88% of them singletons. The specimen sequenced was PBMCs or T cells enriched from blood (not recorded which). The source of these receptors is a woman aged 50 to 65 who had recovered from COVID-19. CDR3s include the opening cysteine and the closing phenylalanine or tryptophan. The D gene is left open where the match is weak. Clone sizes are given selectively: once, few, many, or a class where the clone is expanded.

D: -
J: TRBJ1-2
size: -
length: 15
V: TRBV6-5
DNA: TGTGCCAGCAGTCCCCGGCAGGGGTTAAACTATGGCTACACCTTC
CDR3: CASSPRQGLNYGYTF

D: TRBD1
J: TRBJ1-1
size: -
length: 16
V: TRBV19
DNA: TGTGCCAGTAGTGCGGGACAGGACGATATGAACACTGAAGCTTTCTTT
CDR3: CASSAGQDDMNTEAFF

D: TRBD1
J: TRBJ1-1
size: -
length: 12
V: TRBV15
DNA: TGTGCCACCAGCCAACGACAGGGGGGGGCTTTCTTT
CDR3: CATSQRQGGAFF

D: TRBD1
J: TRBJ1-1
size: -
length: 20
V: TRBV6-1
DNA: TGTGCCAGCAGTGAAGCCCGGGACAGGGGCCTCGCCCCTATGAACACTGAAGCTTTCTTT
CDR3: CASSEARDRGLAPMNTEAFF

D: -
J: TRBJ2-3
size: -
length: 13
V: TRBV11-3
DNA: TGTGCCAGCAGCTCCCGGACATCCGATACGCAGTATTTT
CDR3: CASSSRTSDTQYF

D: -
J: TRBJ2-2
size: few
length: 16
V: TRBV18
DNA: TGTGCCAGCTCCCAAAGCGGAGGCTCGAACACCGGGGAGCTGTTTTTT
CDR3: CASSQSGGSNTGELFF

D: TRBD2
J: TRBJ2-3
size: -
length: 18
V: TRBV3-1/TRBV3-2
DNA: TGTGCCAGCAGCCAAGGTAGCGGGGAGGTTCTTTACACAGATACGCAGTATTTT
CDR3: CASSQGSGEVLYTDTQYF

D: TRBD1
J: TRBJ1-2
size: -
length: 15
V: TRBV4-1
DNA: TGCGCCAGCAGCCAAGGGGACAGGCTAAACTATGGCTACACCTTC
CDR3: CASSQGDRLNYGYTF

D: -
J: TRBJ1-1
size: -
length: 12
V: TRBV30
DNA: TGTGCCCTAGGCGAATTCACCCTAGAAGCTTTCTTT
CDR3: CALGEFTLEAFF

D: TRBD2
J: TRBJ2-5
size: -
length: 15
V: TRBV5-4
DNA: TGTGCCAGCGGCCTCCCGGCGGGGGGGCATGAGACCCAGTACTTC
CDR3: CASGLPAGGHETQYF

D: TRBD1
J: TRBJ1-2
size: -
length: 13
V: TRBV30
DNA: TGTGCCTGGAGGACAGGGGGACCCTATGGCTACACCTTC
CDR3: CAWRTGGPYGYTF

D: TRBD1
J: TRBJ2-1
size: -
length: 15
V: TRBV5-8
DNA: TGTGCCAGCAGAAAACAGGGGGGCTCCTACAATGAGCAGTTCTTC
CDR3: CASRKQGGSYNEQFF

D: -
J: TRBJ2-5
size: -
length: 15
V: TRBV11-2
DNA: TGTGCCAGCAGCTTAGGCCGACAGCCTCAAGAGACCCAGTACTTC
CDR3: CASSLGRQPQETQYF

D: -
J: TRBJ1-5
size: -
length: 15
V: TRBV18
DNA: TGTGCCAGCTCACCAGCAACTGCAGGGAATCAGCCCCAGCATTTT
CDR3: CASSPATAGNQPQHF

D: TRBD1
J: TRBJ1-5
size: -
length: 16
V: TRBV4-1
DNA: TGCGCCAGCAGCCAAGATCTGACAGGGGTTAATCAGCCCCAGCATTTT
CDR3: CASSQDLTGVNQPQHF

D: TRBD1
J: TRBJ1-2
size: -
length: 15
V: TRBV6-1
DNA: TGTGCCAGCAGTGAAGCGGACAGGGGATCCTATGGCTACACCTTC
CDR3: CASSEADRGSYGYTF

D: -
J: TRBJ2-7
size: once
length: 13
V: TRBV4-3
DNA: TGCGCCAGCAGCCAAGTCAGGGGTCTCGAGCAGTACTTC
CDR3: CASSQVRGLEQYF

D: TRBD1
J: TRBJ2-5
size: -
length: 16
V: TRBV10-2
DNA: TGCGCCAGCAGGGGAATAGACAGGGGAGCTCAAGAGACCCAGTACTTC
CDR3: CASRGIDRGAQETQYF

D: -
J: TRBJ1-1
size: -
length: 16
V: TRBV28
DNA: TGTGCCAGCAGACCCACGGTTGGGGTCACGGGGACTGAAGCTTTCTTT
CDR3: CASRPTVGVTGTEAFF

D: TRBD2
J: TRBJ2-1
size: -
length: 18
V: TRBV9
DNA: TGTGCCAGCAGCTTAAGAGGGGGACTAGCGGTCTCCTACAATGAGCAGTTCTTC
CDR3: CASSLRGGLAVSYNEQFF

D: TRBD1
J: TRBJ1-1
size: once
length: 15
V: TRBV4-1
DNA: TGCGCCAGCAGCCAAGAGAGACAGGGATCCACTGAAGCTTTCTTT
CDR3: CASSQERQGSTEAFF

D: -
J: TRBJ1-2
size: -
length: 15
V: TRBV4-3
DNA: TGCGCCAGCAGCCAAGACAGGGCGGCTAACTATGGCTACACCTTC
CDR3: CASSQDRAANYGYTF

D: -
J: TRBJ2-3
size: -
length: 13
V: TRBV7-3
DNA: TGTGCCAGCAGCCCGCAGGGCACAGATACGCAGTATTTT
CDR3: CASSPQGTDTQYF

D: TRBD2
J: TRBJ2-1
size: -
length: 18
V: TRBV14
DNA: TGTGCCAGCAGCCAAGGGCCTCTAGCGGGGGTTGCCGACAATGAGCAGTTCTTC
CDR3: CASSQGPLAGVADNEQFF

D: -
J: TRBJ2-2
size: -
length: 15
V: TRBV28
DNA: TGTGCCAGCAGTTTTACAGGGTGGAACACCGGGGAGCTGTTTTTT
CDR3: CASSFTGWNTGELFF

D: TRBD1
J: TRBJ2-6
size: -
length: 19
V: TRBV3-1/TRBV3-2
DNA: TGTGCCAGCAGCCAAGAAGGCTCTGGACAGGGCTCTGGGGCCAACGTCCTGACTTTC
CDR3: CASSQEGSGQGSGANVLTF

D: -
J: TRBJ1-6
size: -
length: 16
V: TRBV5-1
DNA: TGCGCCAGCAGCTTGGCCGGGACTTCGATGGGGTCACCCCTCCACTTT
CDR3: CASSLAGTSMGSPLHF

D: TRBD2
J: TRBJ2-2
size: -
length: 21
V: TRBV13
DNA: TGTGCCAGCAGCGGAAAACTAGCGGGAGGGCCAAGTCCTCGGTCCACCGGGGAGCTGTTTTTT
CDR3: CASSGKLAGGPSPRSTGELFF

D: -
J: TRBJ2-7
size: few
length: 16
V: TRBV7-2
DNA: TGTGCCAGCAGCTTAGCGCCCAGACAGGTAACCTACGAGCAGTACTTC
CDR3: CASSLAPRQVTYEQYF

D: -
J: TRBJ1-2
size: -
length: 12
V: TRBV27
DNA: TGTGCCAGCAGTCCCCGGGGCTATGGCTACACCTTC
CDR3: CASSPRGYGYTF

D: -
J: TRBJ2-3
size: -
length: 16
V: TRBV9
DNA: TGTGCCAGCAGCGCAATTCGGACAGGGAGGGGTGATACGCAGTATTTT
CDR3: CASSAIRTGRGDTQYF

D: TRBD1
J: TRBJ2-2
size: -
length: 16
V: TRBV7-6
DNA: TGTGCCAGCAGCCCGGGACAGGGGGCGAACACCGGGGAGCTGTTTTTT
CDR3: CASSPGQGANTGELFF

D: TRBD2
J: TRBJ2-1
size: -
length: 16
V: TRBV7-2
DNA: TGTGCCAGCACGCCTAGCGGGAGGGTCGGGTACAATGAGCAGTTCTTC
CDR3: CASTPSGRVGYNEQFF

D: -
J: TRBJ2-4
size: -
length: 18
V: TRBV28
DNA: TGTGCCAGCTTTCCGGGGACAATGGGGGTTAGGGCCAAAAACATTCAGTACTTC
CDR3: CASFPGTMGVRAKNIQYF

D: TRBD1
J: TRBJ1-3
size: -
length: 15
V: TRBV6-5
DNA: TGTGCCAGCAGTCTACGACAGGGGTCCGGAAACACCATATATTTT
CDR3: CASSLRQGSGNTIYF

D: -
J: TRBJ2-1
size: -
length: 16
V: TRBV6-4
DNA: TGTGCCAGCAGTGGGGCCCGGGAGAGCTCCTACAATGAGCAGTTCTTC
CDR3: CASSGARESSYNEQFF

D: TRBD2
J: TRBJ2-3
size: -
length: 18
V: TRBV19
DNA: TGTGCCAGTAGTATAGGCCTAGCGGGGGGGCCAGTCACAGATACGCAGTATTTT
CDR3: CASSIGLAGGPVTDTQYF

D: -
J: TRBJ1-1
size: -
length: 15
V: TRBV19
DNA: TGTGCCAGTAGTACTGCGGGGGACGCGAACACTGAAGCTTTCTTT
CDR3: CASSTAGDANTEAFF

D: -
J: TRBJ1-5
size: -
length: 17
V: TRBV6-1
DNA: TGTGCCAGCAGTGAATGGTGGGTTGGGCTTTTCAATCAGCCCCAGCATTTT
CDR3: CASSEWWVGLFNQPQHF

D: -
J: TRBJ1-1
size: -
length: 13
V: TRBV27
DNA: TGTGCCAGCAGCCAGGGTAGGGACACTGAAGCTTTCTTT
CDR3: CASSQGRDTEAFF

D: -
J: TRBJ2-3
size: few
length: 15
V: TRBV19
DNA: TGTGCCAGTAGTATTGACGGACACGGCACAGATACGCAGTATTTT
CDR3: CASSIDGHGTDTQYF

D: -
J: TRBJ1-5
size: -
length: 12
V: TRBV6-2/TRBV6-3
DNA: TGTGCCAGCAGCTTCGGGTGGCAGCCCCAGCATTTT
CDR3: CASSFGWQPQHF

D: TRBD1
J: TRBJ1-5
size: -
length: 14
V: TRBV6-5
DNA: TGTGCCAGCGAAGGAGGGACAGGGGGACAGCCCCAGCATTTT
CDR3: CASEGGTGGQPQHF

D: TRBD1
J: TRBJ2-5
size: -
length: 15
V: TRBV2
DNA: TGTGCCAGCAGCGGACAGGGACAGGGAGGGGAGACCCAGTACTTC
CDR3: CASSGQGQGGETQYF

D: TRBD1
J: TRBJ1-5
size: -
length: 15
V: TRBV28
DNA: TGTGCCAGCACCTCGGGACAGGGCAGCCTTCAGCCCCAGCATTTT
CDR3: CASTSGQGSLQPQHF

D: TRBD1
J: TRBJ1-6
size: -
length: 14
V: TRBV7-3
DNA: TGTGCCAGCAGCTTACAGGGACAGGGATCACCCCTCCACTTT
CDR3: CASSLQGQGSPLHF

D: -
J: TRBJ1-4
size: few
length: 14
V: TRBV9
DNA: TGTGCCAGCAGCCCGGGAGGGTGGCTGGAAAAACTGTTTTTT
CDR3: CASSPGGWLEKLFF

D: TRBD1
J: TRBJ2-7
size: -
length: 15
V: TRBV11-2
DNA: TGTGCCAGCAGCGCCGGGACAGGCTTAACCTACGAGCAGTACTTC
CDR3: CASSAGTGLTYEQYF

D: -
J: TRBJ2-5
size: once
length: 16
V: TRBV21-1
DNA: TGTGCCAGCAGCAAAGCGCTACTAGCGGGAGAAGAGACCCAGTACTTC
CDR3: CASSKALLAGEETQYF

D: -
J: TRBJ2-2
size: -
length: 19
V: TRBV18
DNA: TGTGCCAGCTCATCGGTCTCTCCCAGGCAAACGAGGAACACCGGGGAGCTGTTTTTT
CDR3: CASSSVSPRQTRNTGELFF

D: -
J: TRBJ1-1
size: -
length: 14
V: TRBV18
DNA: TGTGCCAGCCTAGGCGGGGTGACGAACACTGAAGCTTTCTTT
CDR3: CASLGGVTNTEAFF

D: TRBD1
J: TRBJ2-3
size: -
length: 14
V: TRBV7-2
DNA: TGTGCCAGCAGCTTCGGGACAGGGGGAGATACGCAGTATTTT
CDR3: CASSFGTGGDTQYF

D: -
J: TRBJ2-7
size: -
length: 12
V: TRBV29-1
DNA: TGCAGCGTTCGAGACAACTCCTACGAGCAGTACTTC
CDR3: CSVRDNSYEQYF

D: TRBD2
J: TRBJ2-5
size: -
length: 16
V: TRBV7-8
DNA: TGTGCCAGCAGCCTTGGACTAGCGGACTCCCAAGAGACCCAGTACTTC
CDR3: CASSLGLADSQETQYF

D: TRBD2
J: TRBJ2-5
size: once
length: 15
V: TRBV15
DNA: TGTGCCACCAGCAGATGGGGAGGGGACCAAGAGACCCAGTACTTC
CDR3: CATSRWGGDQETQYF